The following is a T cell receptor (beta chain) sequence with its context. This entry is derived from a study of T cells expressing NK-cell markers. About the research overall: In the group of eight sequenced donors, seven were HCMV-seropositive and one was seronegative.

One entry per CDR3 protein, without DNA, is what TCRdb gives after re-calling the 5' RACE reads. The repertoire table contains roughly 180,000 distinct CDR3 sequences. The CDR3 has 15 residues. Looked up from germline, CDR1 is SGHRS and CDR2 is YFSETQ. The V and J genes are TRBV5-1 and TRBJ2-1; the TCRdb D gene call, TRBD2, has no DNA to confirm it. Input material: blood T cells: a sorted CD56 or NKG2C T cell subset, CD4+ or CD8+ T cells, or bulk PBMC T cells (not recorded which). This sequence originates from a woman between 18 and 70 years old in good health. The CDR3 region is CASSLAGLADNEQFF.